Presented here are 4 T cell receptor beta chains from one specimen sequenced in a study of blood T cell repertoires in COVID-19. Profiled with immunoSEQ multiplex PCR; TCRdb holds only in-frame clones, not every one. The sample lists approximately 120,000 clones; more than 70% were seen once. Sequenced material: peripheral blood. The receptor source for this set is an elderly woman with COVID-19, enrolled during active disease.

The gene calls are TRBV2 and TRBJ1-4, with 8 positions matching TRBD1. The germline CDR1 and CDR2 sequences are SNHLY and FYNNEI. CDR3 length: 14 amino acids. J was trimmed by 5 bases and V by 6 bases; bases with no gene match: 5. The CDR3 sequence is CASREGQENEKLFF. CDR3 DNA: TGTGCCAGCAGGGAGGGACAGGAGAATGAAAAACTGTTTTTT.

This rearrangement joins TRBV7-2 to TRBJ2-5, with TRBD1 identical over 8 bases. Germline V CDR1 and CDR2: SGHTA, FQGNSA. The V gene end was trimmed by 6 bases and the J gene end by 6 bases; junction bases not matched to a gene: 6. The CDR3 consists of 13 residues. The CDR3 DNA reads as TGTGCCAGCAGGGACAGGGCGGAAAAGACCCAGTACTTC. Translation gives CASRDRAEKTQYF.

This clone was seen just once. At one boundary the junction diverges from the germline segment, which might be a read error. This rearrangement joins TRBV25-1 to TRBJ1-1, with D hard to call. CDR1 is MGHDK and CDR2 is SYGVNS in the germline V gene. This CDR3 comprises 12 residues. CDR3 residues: CASSTTNSEAFF. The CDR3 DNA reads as TGTGCCAGCAGTACCACGAACAGTGAAGCTTTCTTT. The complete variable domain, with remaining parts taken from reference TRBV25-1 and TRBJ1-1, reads EADIYQTPRYLVIGTGKKITLECSQTMGHDKMYWYQQDPGMELHLIHYSYGVNSTEKGDLSSESTVSRIRTEHFPLTLESARPSHTSQYLCASSTTNSEAFFGQGTRLTVV.

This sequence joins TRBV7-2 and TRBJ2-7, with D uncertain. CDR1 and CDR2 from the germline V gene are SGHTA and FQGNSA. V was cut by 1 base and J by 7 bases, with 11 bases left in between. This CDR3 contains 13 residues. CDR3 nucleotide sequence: TGTGCCAGCAGCTTAGACCCCTTACTAGAGCAGTACTTC. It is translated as CASSLDPLLEQYF.